This T cell receptor (beta chain) is drawn from a study of blood T cell repertoires in COVID-19. Study information: T cells, B-cell-depleted T cells, or PBMCs supplied cDNA or gDNA.

This CDR3 spans 14 amino acids. Trimming shortened V by 6 bases and J by 4 bases, and 16 bases separated the two germline ends. Germline V CDR1 and CDR2: DFQATT, SNEGSKA (reference sequence). This table comes from immunoSEQ multiplex PCR, and its TCRdb copy is limited to in-frame clones, with some not included. The sample lists hundreds of thousands of clones, approximately 86% occurring once. This clone has a single count. This sequence originates from a woman aged 30 to 39 with acute or convalescent COVID-19. Material for sequencing was peripheral blood. The chain joins TRBV20-1 to TRBJ1-3; no definite D call. CDR3 loop: CSASSVSWGNTIYF. In DNA form, the CDR3 reads TGCAGTGCCAGTTCGGTTAGTTGGGGAAACACCATATATTTT.